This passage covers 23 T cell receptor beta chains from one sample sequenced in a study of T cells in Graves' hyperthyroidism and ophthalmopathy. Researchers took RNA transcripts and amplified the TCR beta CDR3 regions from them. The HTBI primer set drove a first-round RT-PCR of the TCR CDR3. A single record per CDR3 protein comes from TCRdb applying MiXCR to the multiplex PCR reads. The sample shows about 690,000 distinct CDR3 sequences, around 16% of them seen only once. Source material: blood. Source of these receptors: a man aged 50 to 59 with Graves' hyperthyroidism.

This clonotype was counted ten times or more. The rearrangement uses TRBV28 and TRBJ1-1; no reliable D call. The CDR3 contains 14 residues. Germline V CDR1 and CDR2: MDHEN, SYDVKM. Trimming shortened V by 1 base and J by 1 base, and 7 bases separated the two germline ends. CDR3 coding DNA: TGTGCCAGCAGTTTATTGCTGGAGAACACTGAAGCTTTCTTT. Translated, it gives CASSLLLENTEAFF.

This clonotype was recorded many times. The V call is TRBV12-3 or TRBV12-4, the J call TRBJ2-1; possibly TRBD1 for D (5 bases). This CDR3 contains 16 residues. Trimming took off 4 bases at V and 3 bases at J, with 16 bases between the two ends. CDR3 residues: CASSWGRRQSYNEQFF. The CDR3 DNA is TGTGCCAGCAGTTGGGGCCGGCGGCAAAGCTACAATGAGCAGTTCTTC.

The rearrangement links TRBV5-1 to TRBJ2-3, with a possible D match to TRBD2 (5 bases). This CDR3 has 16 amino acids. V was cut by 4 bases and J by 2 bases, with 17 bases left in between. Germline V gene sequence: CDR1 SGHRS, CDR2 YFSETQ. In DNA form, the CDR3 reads TGCGCCAGCAGCACCGGACGAGAGGGTTTCACAGATACGCAGTATTTT. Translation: CASSTGREGFTDTQYF.

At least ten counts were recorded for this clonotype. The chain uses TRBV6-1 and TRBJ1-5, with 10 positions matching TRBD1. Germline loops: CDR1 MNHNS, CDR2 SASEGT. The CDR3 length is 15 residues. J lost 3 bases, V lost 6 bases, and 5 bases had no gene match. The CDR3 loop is CASSRQGATNQPQHF. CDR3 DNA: TGTGCCAGCAGCAGACAGGGGGCGACCAATCAGCCCCAGCATTTT.

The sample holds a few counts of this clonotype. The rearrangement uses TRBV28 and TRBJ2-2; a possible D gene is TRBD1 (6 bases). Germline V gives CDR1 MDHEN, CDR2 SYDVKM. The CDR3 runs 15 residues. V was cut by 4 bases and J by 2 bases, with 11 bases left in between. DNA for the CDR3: TGTGCCAGCAGTTCCGGGACACATAACACCGGGGAGCTGTTTTTT. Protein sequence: CASSSGTHNTGELFF.

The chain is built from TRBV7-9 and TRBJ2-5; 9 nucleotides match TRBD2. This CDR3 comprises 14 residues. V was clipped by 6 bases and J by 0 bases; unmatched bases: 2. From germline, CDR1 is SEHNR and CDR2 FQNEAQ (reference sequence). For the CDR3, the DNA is TGTGCCAGCAGGCTAGCGGGGAACCAAGAGACCCAGTACTTC. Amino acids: CASRLAGNQETQYF.

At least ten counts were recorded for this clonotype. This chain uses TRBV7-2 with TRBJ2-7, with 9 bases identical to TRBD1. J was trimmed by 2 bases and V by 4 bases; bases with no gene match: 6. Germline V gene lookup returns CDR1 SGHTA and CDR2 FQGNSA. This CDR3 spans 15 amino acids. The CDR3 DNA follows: TGTGCCAGCAGCTCAGGACAGGGGATTCCCTACGAGCAGTACTTC. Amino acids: CASSSGQGIPYEQYF.

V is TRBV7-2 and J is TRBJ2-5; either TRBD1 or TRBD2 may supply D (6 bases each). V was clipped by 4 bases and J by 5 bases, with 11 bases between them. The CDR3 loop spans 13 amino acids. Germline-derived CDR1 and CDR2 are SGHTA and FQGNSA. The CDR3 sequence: CASSSGAGETQYF. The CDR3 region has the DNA TGTGCCAGCAGCTCGGGGGCCGGGGAGACCCAGTACTTC.

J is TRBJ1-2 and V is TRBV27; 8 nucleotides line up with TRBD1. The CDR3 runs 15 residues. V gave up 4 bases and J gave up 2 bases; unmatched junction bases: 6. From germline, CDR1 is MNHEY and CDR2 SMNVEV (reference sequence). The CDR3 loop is CASSSTGAGNYGYTF. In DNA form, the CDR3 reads TGTGCCAGCAGTTCGACAGGGGCCGGGAACTATGGCTACACCTTC.

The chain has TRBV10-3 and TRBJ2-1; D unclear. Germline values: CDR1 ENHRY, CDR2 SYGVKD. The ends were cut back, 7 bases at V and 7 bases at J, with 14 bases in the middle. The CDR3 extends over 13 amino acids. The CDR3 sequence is CAIKTGSVNEQFF. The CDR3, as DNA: TGTGCCATCAAGACGGGCTCGGTAAATGAGCAGTTCTTC.

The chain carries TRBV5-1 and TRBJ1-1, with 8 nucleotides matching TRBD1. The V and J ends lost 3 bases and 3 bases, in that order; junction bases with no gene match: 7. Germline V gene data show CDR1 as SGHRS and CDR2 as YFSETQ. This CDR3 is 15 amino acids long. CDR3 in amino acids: CASSSSPTGDTEAFF. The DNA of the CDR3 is TGCGCCAGCAGCTCGAGCCCGACAGGGGACACTGAAGCTTTCTTT.

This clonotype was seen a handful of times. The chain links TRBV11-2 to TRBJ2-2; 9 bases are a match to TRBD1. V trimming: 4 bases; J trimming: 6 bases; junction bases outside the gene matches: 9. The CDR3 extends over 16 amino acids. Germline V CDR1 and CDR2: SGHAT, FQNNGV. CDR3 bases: TGTGCCAGCAGCTCCTGGACAGGGGATGCCGCCGGGGAGCTGTTTTTT. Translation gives CASSSWTGDAAGELFF. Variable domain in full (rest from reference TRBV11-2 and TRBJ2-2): EAGVAQSPRYKIIEKRQSVAFWCNPISGHATLYWYQQILGQGPKLLIQFQNNGVVDDSQLPKDRFSAERLKGVDSTLKIQPAKLEDSAVYLCASSSWTGDAAGELFFGEGSRLTVL.

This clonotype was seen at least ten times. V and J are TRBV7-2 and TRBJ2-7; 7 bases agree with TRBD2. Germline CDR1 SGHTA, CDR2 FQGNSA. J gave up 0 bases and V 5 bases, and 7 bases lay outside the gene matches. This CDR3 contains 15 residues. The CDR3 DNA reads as TGTGCCAGCAGCGTTAGCGGGCTTAGCTCCTACGAGCAGTACTTC. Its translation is CASSVSGLSSYEQYF.

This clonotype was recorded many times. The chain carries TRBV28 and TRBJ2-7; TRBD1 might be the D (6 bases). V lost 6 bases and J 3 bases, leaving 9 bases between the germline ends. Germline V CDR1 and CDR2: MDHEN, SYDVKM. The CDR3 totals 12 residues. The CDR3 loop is CASSQQGYEQYF. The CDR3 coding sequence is TGTGCCAGCAGCCAACAGGGCTACGAGCAGTACTTC.

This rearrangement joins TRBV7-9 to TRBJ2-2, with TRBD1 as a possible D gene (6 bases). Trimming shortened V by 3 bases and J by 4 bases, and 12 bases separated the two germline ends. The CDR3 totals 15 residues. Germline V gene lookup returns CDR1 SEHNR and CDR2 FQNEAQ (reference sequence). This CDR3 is CASSFSTGFTGELFF. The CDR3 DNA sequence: TGTGCCAGCAGCTTTTCTACAGGGTTCACCGGGGAGCTGTTTTTT.

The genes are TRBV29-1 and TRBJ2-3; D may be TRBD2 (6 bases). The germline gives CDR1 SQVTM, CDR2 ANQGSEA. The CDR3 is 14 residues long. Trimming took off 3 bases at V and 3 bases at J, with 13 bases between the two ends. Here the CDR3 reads CSVERELQTDTQYF. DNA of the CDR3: TGCAGCGTTGAGCGGGAATTACAGACAGATACGCAGTATTTT.

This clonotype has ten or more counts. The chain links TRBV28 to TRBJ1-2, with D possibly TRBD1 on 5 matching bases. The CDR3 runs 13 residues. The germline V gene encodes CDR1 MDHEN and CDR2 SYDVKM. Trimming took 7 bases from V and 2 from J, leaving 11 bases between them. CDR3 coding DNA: TGTGCCAGCACCAAGACAGAAAACTATGGCTACACCTTC. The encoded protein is CASTKTENYGYTF.

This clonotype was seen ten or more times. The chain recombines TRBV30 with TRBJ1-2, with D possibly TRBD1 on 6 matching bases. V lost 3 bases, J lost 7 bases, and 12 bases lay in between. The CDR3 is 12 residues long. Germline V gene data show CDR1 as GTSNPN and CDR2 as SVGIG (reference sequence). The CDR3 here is CAWRQGWGGYTF. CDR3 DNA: TGTGCCTGGAGACAGGGTTGGGGTGGCTACACCTTC.

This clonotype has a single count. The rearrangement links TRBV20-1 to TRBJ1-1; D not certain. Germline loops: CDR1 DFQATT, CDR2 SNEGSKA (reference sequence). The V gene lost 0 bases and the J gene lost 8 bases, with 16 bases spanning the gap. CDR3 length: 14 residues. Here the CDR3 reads CSARESARLSEAFF. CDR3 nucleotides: TGCAGTGCTAGAGAATCAGCTCGGCTCTCCGAAGCTTTCTTT.

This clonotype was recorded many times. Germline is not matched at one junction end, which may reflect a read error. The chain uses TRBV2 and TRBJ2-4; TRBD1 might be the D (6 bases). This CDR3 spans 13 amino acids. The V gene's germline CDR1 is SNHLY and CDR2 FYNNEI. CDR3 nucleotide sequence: TGTGCCAGCAGCGAAGGACAGAACAACATTCAGTACTTC. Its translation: CASSEGQNNIQYF.

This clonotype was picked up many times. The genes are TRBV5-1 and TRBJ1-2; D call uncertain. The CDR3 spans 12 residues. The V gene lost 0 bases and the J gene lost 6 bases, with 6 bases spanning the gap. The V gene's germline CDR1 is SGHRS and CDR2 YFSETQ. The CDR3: CASSLGQNGYTF. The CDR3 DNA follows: TGCGCCAGCAGCTTGGGACAAAATGGCTACACCTTC.

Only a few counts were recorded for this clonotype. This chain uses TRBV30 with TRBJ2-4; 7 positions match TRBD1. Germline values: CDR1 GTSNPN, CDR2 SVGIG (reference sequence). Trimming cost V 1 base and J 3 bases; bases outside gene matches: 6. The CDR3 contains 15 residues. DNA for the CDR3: TGTGCCTGGAGTGGGAGCAGGGACAGCAAAAACATTCAGTACTTC. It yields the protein CAWSGSRDSKNIQYF. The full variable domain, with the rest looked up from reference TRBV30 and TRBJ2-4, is SQTIHQWPATLVQPVGSPLSLECTVEGTSNPNLYWYRQAAGRGLQLLFYSVGIGQISSEVPQNLSASRPQDRQFILSSKKLLLSDSGFYLCAWSGSRDSKNIQYFGAGTRLSVL.

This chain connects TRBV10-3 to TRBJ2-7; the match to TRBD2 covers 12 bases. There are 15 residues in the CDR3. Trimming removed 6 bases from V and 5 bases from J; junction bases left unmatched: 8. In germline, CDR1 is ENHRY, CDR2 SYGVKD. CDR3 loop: CAISPSSGRGNEQYF. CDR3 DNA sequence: TGTGCCATCAGCCCTTCTAGCGGGAGGGGCAACGAGCAGTACTTC.